The 9 T cell receptor beta chains below all came from one sample that was sequenced in a study of radiation and T cells in renal cell carcinoma. Assay: immunoSEQ multiplex PCR; the TCRdb copy retains only in-frame clones and omits some. The sample lists about 120,000 clones; 81% were seen once. Stated time point: blood 2 weeks post-SBRT. The treatment: 15 Gy SBRT to primary tumor, nephrectomy 4 weeks later. Sequencing used blood, obtained from a patient whose treatment included radiotherapy and nephrectomy. These receptors were collected from a man in his fifties or sixties with renal cell carcinoma.

The gene calls are TRBV7-2 and TRBJ1-2; D remains unclear. The ends were cut back, 2 bases at V and 2 bases at J, with 18 bases in the middle. The V gene's germline CDR1 is SGHTA and CDR2 FQGNSA. The length of the CDR3 is 17 residues. In DNA form, the CDR3 reads TGTGCCAGCAGCTTAAGTGTAGTGGCGAGTGGAAACTATGGCTACACCTTC. This translates into CASSLSVVASGNYGYTF.

V is TRBV2 and J is TRBJ1-6; no clear D. Germline assignment: CDR1 SNHLY and CDR2 FYNNEI. There are 12 residues in the CDR3. V was trimmed by 4 bases and J by 5 bases, leaving 3 bases between them. CDR3 region: CASSAHNSPLHF. In DNA, the CDR3 is TGTGCCAGCAGTGCACATAATTCACCCCTCCACTTT.

This chain joins TRBV6-5 and TRBJ2-7; TRBD1 matches at 7 bases. CDR1 is MNHEY and CDR2 is SVGAGI in the germline V gene. Trimming cost V 5 bases and J 9 bases; bases outside gene matches: 13. There are 14 residues in the CDR3. The CDR3 region has the DNA TGTGCCAGCAGTATTGAGGGACAGACCTCGGGGCAGTACTTC. Translation gives CASSIEGQTSGQYF.

V and J are TRBV28 and TRBJ2-7, with D maybe TRBD2 (6 bases). The CDR3 sequence is 15 residues long. V lost 4 bases and J lost 4, with 17 bases in between. Germline V lookup: CDR1 MDHEN, CDR2 SYDVKM. The CDR3 DNA follows: TGTGCCAGCAGTTCCCCAGAGGGCGGGACTTACGAGCAGTACTTC. As protein: CASSSPEGGTYEQYF.

This clone has just a few counts. The chain joins TRBV10-3 to TRBJ2-3; 8 nucleotides agree with TRBD1. V dropped 3 bases and J dropped 8; count of bases not matched to a gene: 7. This CDR3 contains 14 residues. Germline V gene data show CDR1 as ENHRY and CDR2 as SYGVKD. CDR3 sequence reads: CAISETDRGGTQYF. The DNA of the CDR3 is TGTGCCATCAGTGAAACCGACAGGGGAGGTACGCAGTATTTT.

V usage is TRBV25-1 and J usage is TRBJ2-1; D may be TRBD2 (5 bases). Deletions cut 3 bases from V and 6 bases from J, with 12 bases between. This CDR3 region has 14 residues. Germline V gene data show CDR1 as MGHDK and CDR2 as SYGVNS. This CDR3 is CASSDQLGFNEQFF. In DNA, the CDR3 is TGTGCCAGCAGTGACCAACTAGGATTCAATGAGCAGTTCTTC.

This rearrangement joins TRBV7-6 to TRBJ1-5, with 9 positions matching TRBD1. V lost 4 bases, J lost 6 bases, and 10 bases stayed unmatched. CDR1 is SGHVS, CDR2 FNYEAQ, per germline. The CDR3 extends over 16 amino acids. The CDR3 region has the DNA TGTGCCAGCAGCTCCCGGACAGGGGACGACGGTCAGCCCCAGCATTTT. This translates into CASSSRTGDDGQPQHF. The entire variable domain, with the rest obtained from reference TRBV7-6 and TRBJ1-5, is as follows: GAGVSQSPRYKVTKRGQDVALRCDPISGHVSLYWYRQALGQGPEFLTYFNYEAQQDKSGLPNDRFSAERPEGSISTLTIQRTEQRDSAMYRCASSSRTGDDGQPQHFGDGTRLSIL.

This sequence joins TRBV5-1 and TRBJ2-3; the D call may be TRBD1 or TRBD2 (5 bases each). Looked up from germline, CDR1 is SGHRS and CDR2 is YFSETQ. This CDR3 contains 19 residues. V was clipped by 4 bases and J by 0 bases, with 24 bases between them. The CDR3 spells CASSPVGSAGGSSTDTQYF. Here the CDR3 DNA reads TGCGCCAGCAGCCCTGTCGGTTCGGCTGGGGGATCTAGCACAGATACGCAGTATTTT.

The rearrangement links TRBV5-8 to TRBJ2-3; D remains ambiguous. This CDR3 is built from 15 residues. V was clipped by 3 bases and J by 3 bases, with 14 bases between them. The V gene's germline CDR1 is SGHTS and CDR2 YDEGEE. For the CDR3, the DNA is TGTGCCAGCAGCTATCCTAGGGTGCGGACAGATACGCAGTATTTT. Amino acids: CASSYPRVRTDTQYF.